What follows are 7 T cell receptor beta chains derived from one specimen sequenced in a study of siplizumab effects on memory and regulatory T cells. Measured with immunoSEQ multiplex PCR; TCRdb has only the in-frame clones, and not every one. The sample lists some 100,000 clones, 80% to 95% seen once, with just over 2.5% in the top ten. Sequencing used CD4+ T cells sorted from blood. These receptors originate from a human donor in good health. Some clones in this sample may be carry-over from other donors' samples.

The chain uses TRBV10-3 and TRBJ2-3, with D possibly TRBD1 on 5 matching bases. The CDR3 is made up of 16 amino acids. CDR1 ENHRY and CDR2 SYGVKD come from the germline V gene. The germline V and J ends were trimmed by 0 bases and 4 bases, with 14 bases remaining between them. In DNA form, the CDR3 reads TGTGCCATCAGTGAGTCAGGGGCGCCTTTATCAGATACGCAGTATTTT. Its translation is CAISESGAPLSDTQYF.

This rearrangement joins TRBV28 to TRBJ1-1; D call uncertain. The CDR3 runs 11 residues. Trimming left V 7 bases short and J 1 base short, with 4 bases between. Per the germline V gene, CDR1 is MDHEN and CDR2 is SYDVKM. CDR3 nucleotide sequence: TGTGCCAGCACCAAGAACACTGAAGCTTTCTTT. Translating gives CASTKNTEAFF.

The rearrangement links TRBV10-1 to TRBJ2-3, with a possible D match to TRBD2 (5 bases). Per the germline V gene, CDR1 is WNHNN and CDR2 is SYGVQD (reference sequence). Trimming stripped 0 bases from V and 2 bases from J, with 9 bases between. The CDR3 sequence is 15 residues long. The CDR3 sequence is CASSESGSLTDTQYF. The DNA of the CDR3 is TGCGCCAGCAGTGAGTCGGGGAGCCTCACAGATACGCAGTATTTT.

This chain uses TRBV6-1 with TRBJ1-5; D uncertain. Trimming removed 4 bases from V and 1 base from J, with 5 bases in between. CDR3 size: 13 residues. Germline V gene sequence: CDR1 MNHNS, CDR2 SASEGT. CDR3 protein: CASSAQSNQPQHF. CDR3 nucleotides: TGTGCCAGCAGTGCTCAGAGCAATCAGCCCCAGCATTTT.

The chain is built from TRBV6-5 and TRBJ2-5, with 9 bases that match TRBD1. The V gene's germline CDR1 is MNHEY and CDR2 SVGAGI. The V and J ends lost 7 bases and 0 bases, in that order; junction bases with no gene match: 6. This CDR3 is built from 15 residues. The CDR3 coding sequence is TGTGCCAGCAAACAGGACAGGGGCTACCAAGAGACCCAGTACTTC. Its translation: CASKQDRGYQETQYF.

The gene calls are TRBV18 and TRBJ2-7, with 8 bases lining up with TRBD1. This CDR3 contains 14 residues. Trimming took 0 bases from V and 4 from J; bases not matched to a gene: 2. Per the germline V gene, CDR1 is KGHSH and CDR2 is LQKENI. CDR3 DNA sequence: TGTGCCAGCTCACCACCCCAGGGGGCTTACGAGCAGTACTTC. Translated, it gives CASSPPQGAYEQYF.

V usage is TRBV6-1 and J usage is TRBJ1-1; possibly TRBD1 for D (5 bases). The V gene lost 2 bases and the J gene lost 5 bases, with 12 bases spanning the gap. Germline CDR1 is MNHNS and CDR2 is SASEGT. The CDR3 sequence is 14 residues long. The CDR3 DNA reads TGTGCCAGCAGTGAACAGGGTGCGAAGACTGAAGCTTTCTTT. Amino acid sequence: CASSEQGAKTEAFF.